The sequence of this T cell receptor beta chain was determined in a study of T cell responses to AZD1222 COVID-19 vaccine. Study-level results: It should be noted that donors were predominantly white British and more often female, and clonal diversity was possibly underestimated. Baseline testing showed seropositivity in only a handful of AZD1222 recipients. Within unmutated variant regions lay the reported targets of nearly half of spike-specific TCRs.

Second-dose recipients at about 4 or about 12 weeks were treated as one pooled group. Some clones are missing from TCRdb's copy, which holds only in-frame ones; the method was immunoSEQ multiplex PCR. The repertoire holds approximately 150,000 clones, with approximately 87% as singletons. This CDR3 has 15 amino acids. In germline, CDR1 is SGHAT, CDR2 FQNNGV. The junction had 9 bases not matched to a gene; V was cut back by 5 bases and J by 4 bases. As regards this clone: Its specificity is unknown.

The chain links TRBV11-2 to TRBJ2-5; 8 positions match TRBD1. The source of this sequence is an adult who received the AZD1222 COVID-19 vaccine. Specimen: peripheral blood, collected 28 days after the second AZD1222 dose. The CDR3 reads CASSKPQGVGETQYF. CDR3 sequence (DNA): TGTGCCAGCAGCAAGCCACAGGGGGTGGGAGAGACCCAGTACTTC.